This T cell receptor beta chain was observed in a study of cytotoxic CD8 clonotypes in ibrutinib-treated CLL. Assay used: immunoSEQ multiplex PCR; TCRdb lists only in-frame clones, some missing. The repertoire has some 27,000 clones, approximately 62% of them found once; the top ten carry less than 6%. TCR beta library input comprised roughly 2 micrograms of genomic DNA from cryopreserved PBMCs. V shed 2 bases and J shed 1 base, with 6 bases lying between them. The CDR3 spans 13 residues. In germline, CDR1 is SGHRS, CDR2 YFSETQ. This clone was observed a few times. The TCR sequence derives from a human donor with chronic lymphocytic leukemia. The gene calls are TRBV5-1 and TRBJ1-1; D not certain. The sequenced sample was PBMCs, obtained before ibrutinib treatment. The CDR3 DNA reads TGCGCCAGCAGCTTTATGGAGAACACTGAAGCTTTCTTT. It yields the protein CASSFMENTEAFF.